This entry is about one T cell receptor beta chain. Antigen specificity is unknown. These data belong to a study of blood T cells in healthy people across ages. Study information: T cells yielded about one barcoded beta molecule per two cells through template switching.

Isolated PBMCs totaled at least 6 million in each sample. The CDR3 sequence is 13 residues long. V lost 3 bases and J 4 bases, leaving 12 bases between the germline ends. Germline V gene lookup returns CDR1 DFQATT and CDR2 SNEGSKA (reference sequence). For the second PCR, which ran for 7 to 11 cycles, a sample-barcoded 5' primer and a J-beta primer mix were used. TCRdb independently ran MiXCR on the 5' RACE reads; one entry per CDR3 protein. The sample has some 780,000 distinct CDR3 sequences, around 50% seen once. Study-level points and caveats: The diversity estimates, figures obtained from one million T cells, were considered underestimates. Per million T cells, the diversity of TCR beta decreased roughly linearly as age advanced.

This clonotype was obtained from a man aged 35-49 years in good health. The chain links TRBV20-1 to TRBJ1-2; D is unresolved. The sample consisted of blood. The DNA for the CDR3 is TGCAGTGCTAGGGAGGTCGGGAGCTATGGCTACACCTTC. As protein: CSAREVGSYGYTF.